This T cell receptor beta chain was observed in a study of shared clonotypes between healthy human individuals. Study-wide background: Per-donor plates numbered three CD4 naive, three CD4 memory, two CD8 naive and one CD8 memory.

Samples underwent the assay at deep level. The table came from immunoSEQ multiplex PCR; TCRdb's copy has only in-frame clones and leaves some out. Counted here are some 1 million clones, about 70% occurring once; the ten biggest clones make up around 1.5%. Deletions cut 3 bases from V and 7 bases from J, with 15 bases between. This CDR3 contains 14 residues. Germline values: CDR1 SGHTA, CDR2 FQGNSA. Study outcomes and limitations: Blood alone was sampled, and tissue repertoires likely differ. Even with large depth, rarefaction showed that sorted-subset sequencing was incomplete.

Points on this clone: Its antigen is not known.

The clonotype comes from a man aged 18 to 29 in good health. This chain connects TRBV7-2 to TRBJ1-1, with D perhaps TRBD1 (5 bases). The specimen was memory CD4+ T cells sorted from blood. Specified subset: CD45RA-negative fraction. The CDR3 sequence: CASSFQGGNGEAFF. The CDR3 DNA reads TGTGCCAGCAGCTTCCAGGGTGGCAATGGTGAAGCTTTCTTT.